A single sample is the source of the 3 T cell receptor beta chains below, sequenced in a study of CD8 T cells in Susac syndrome. Reverse transcription of roughly 0.5 to 1 ug RNA was performed with random hexamers. TCRdb ran MiXCR on the immunoSEQ multiplex PCR reads and lists one entry per CDR3 protein. Of 250,000 to 350,000 distinct CDR3 sequences listed, approximately 90% were seen once; the top ten hold over 0.065%. The sample consisted of CD4+ T cells from PBMCs. These receptors were collected from a human donor with multiple sclerosis.

The chain has TRBV5-1 and TRBJ2-6; 9 bases are shared with TRBD1. The junction had 1 base not matched to a gene; V was cut back by 2 bases and J by 4 bases. CDR1 and CDR2 (germline): SGHRS, YFSETQ. The CDR3 spans 15 residues. The CDR3 DNA follows: TGCGCCAGCAGCTTACAGGGGGCAGGGGCCAACGTCCTGACTTTC. Translated: CASSLQGAGANVLTF.

This chain joins TRBV6-2 or TRBV6-3 and TRBJ2-2; D possibly corresponds to TRBD2 (6 bases). CDR1 is MNHEY and CDR2 is SVGEGT in the germline V gene. V gave up 1 base and J gave up 4 bases, with 10 bases separating them. The CDR3 extends over 15 amino acids. The CDR3 sequence: CASSYLAGSTGELFF. In DNA form, the CDR3 reads TGTGCCAGCAGTTACTTGGCGGGGAGCACCGGGGAGCTGTTTTTT.

CDR3 in amino acids: CASSPRETGELFF. In DNA, the CDR3 is TGTGCCAGCTCACCACGAGAGACCGGGGAGCTGTTTTTT. This chain connects TRBV18 to TRBJ2-2; D uncertain. This CDR3 has 13 amino acids. The germline gives CDR1 KGHSH, CDR2 LQKENI. Trimming stripped 1 base from V and 5 bases from J, with 5 bases between.